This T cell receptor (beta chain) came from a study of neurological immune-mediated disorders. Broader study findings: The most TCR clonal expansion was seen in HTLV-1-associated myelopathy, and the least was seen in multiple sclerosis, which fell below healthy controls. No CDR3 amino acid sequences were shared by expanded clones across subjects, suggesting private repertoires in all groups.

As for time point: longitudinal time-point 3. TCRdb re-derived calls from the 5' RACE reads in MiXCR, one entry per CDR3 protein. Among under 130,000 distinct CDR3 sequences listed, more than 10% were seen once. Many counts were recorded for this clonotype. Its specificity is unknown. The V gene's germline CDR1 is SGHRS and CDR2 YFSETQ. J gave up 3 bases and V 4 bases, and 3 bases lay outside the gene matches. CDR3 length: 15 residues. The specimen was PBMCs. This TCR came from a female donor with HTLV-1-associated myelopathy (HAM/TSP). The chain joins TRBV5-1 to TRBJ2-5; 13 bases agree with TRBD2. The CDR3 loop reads CASSPGLAGEETQYF. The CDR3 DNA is TGCGCCAGCAGCCCCGGACTAGCGGGGGAAGAGACCCAGTACTTC.